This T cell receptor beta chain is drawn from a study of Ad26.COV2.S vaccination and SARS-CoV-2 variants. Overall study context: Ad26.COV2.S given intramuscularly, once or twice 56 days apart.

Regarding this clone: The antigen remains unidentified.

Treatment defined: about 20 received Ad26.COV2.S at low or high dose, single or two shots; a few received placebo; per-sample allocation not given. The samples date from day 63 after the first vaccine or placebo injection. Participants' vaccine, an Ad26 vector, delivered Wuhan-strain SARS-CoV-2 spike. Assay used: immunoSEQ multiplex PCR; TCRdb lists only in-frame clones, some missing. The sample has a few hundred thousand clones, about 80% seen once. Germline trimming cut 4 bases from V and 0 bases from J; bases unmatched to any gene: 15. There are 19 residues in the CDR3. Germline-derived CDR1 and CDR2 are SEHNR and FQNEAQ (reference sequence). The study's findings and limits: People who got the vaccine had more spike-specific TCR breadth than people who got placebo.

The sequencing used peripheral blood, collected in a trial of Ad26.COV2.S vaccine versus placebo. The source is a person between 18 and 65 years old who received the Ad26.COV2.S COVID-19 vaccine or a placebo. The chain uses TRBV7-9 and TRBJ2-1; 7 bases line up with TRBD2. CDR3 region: CASSSWTRGERSSYNEQFF. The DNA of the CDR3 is TGTGCCAGCAGCTCCTGGACCCGGGGGGAGCGGAGCTCCTACAATGAGCAGTTCTTC.